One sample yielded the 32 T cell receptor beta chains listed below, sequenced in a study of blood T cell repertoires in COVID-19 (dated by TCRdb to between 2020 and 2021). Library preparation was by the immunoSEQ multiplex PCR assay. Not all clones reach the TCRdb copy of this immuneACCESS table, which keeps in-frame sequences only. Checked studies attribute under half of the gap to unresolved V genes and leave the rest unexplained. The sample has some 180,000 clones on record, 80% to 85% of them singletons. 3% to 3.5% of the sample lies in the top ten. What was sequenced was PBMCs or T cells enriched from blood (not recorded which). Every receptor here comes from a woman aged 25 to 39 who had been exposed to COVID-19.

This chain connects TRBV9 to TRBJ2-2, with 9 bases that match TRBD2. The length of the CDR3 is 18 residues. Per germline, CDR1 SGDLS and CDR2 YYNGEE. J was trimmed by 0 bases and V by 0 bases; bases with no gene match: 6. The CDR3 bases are TGTGCCAGCAGCGTAGATCCAGCGGGGGGCACGAACACCGGGGAGCTGTTTTTT. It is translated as CASSVDPAGGTNTGELFF.

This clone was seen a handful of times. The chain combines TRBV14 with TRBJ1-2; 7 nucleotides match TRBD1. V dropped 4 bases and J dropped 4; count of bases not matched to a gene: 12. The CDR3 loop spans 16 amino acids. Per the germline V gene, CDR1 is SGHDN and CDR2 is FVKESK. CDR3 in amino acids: CASSRSERGGFYGYTF. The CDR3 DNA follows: TGTGCCAGCAGCCGCTCGGAGCGAGGGGGCTTCTATGGCTACACCTTC.

This CDR3 reads CAIRDRGQPANTGELFF. CDR3 nucleotide sequence: TGTGCCATCAGGGACAGGGGGCAACCCGCGAACACCGGGGAGCTGTTTTTT. V gene TRBV10-3 combines with J gene TRBJ2-2; 11 positions agree with TRBD1. Trimming removed 6 bases from V and 0 bases from J; junction bases left unmatched: 6. CDR3 length: 17 residues. Germline CDR1 reads ENHRY; CDR2 reads SYGVKD.

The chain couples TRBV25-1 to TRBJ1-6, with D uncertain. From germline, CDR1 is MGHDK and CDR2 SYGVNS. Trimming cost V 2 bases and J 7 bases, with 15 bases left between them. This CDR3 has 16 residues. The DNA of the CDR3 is TGTGCCAGCAGTGAACTTCGTCCAGGCCGGAATTCACCCCTCCACTTT. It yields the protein CASSELRPGRNSPLHF.

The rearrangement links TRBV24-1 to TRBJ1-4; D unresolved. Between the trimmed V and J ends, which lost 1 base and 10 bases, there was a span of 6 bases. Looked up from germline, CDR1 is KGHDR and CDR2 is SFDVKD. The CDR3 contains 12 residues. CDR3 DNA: TGTGCCACCAGTGATTTTGAGGGAAAACTGTTTTTT. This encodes CATSDFEGKLFF.

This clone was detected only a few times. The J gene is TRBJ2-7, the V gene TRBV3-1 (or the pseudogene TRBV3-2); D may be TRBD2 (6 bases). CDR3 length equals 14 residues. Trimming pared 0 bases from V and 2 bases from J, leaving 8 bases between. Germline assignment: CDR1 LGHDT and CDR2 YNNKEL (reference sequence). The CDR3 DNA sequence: TGTGCCAGCAGCCAAGAGGGACTTACCTACGAGCAGTACTTC. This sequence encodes CASSQEGLTYEQYF.

CDR3 bases: TGTGCCAGCTCCCCTTACGGACAGGGGAATTACATGCAGCCCCAGCATTTT. Amino acids: CASSPYGQGNYMQPQHF. V and J are TRBV18 and TRBJ1-5; TRBD1 matches at 9 bases. CDR3 length equals 17 residues. Germline loops: CDR1 KGHSH, CDR2 LQKENI. Trimming took 6 bases from V and 7 from J; bases not matched to a gene: 16.

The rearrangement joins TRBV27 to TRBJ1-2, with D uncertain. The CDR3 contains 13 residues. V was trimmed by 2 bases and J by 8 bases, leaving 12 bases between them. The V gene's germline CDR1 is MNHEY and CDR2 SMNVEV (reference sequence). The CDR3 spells CASSLARHRGYTF. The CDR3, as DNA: TGTGCCAGCAGTTTAGCCAGGCATCGAGGCTACACCTTC.

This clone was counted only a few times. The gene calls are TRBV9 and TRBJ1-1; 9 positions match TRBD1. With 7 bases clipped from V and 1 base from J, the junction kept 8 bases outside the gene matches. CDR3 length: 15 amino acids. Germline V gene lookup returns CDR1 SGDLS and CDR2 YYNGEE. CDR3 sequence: CASGTGGESNTEAFF. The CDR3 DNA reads TGTGCCAGCGGAACAGGGGGCGAATCGAACACTGAAGCTTTCTTT.

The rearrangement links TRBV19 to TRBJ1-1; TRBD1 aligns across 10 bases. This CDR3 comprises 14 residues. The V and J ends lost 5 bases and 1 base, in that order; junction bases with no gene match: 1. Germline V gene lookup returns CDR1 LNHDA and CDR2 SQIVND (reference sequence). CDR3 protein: CASSGDRGNTEAFF. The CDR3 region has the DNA TGTGCCAGTAGTGGGGACAGGGGGAACACTGAAGCTTTCTTT.

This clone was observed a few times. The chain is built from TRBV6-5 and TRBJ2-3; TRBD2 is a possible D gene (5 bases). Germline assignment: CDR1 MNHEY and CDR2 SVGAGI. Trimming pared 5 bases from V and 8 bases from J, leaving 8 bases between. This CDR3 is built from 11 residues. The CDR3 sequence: CASSILGTQYF. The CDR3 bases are TGTGCCAGCAGTATACTAGGTACGCAGTATTTT.

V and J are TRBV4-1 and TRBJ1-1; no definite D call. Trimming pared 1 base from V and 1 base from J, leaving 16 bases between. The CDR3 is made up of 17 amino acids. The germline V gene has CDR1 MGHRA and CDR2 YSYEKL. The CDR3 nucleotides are TGCGCCAGCAGCCAAGTACCCGGGAAACAGAAGAACACTGAAGCTTTCTTT. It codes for CASSQVPGKQKNTEAFF.

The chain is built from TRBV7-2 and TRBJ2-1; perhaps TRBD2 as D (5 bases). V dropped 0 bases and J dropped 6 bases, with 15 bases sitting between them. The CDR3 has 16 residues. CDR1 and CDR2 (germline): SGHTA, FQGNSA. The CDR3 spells CASSLAPRGGRNEQFF. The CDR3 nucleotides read TGTGCCAGCAGCTTAGCTCCCCGCGGCGGGCGCAATGAGCAGTTCTTC.

Here the CDR3 DNA reads TGTGCCATCAGTGACGGAGGGGCTTCGACTTATTCACAAGCTTTCTTT. It specifies CAISDGGASTYSQAFF. The J gene is TRBJ1-1, the V gene TRBV10-3, with D possibly matching TRBD1 (5 bases). Deletions cut 3 bases from V and 9 bases from J, with 23 bases between. Germline CDR1 ENHRY, CDR2 SYGVKD. The CDR3 is 16 residues long.

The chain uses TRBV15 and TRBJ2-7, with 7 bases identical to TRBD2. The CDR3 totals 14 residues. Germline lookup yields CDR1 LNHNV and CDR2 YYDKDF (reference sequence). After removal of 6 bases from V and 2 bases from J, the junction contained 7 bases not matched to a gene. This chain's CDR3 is CATSQGRGTYEQYF. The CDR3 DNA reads TGTGCCACCAGTCAAGGGCGGGGGACCTACGAGCAGTACTTC.

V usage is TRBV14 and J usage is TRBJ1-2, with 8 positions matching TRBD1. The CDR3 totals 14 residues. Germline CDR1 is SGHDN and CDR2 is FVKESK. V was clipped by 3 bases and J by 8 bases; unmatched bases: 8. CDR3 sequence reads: CASSQTGEEGGYTF. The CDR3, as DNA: TGTGCCAGCAGCCAGACAGGGGAGGAAGGAGGCTACACCTTC.

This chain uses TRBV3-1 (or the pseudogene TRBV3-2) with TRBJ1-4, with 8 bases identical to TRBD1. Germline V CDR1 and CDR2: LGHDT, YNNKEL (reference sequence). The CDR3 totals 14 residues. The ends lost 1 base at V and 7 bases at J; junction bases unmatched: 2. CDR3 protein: CASSQGTGIEKLFF. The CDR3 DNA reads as TGTGCCAGCAGCCAAGGGACAGGGATTGAAAAACTGTTTTTT.

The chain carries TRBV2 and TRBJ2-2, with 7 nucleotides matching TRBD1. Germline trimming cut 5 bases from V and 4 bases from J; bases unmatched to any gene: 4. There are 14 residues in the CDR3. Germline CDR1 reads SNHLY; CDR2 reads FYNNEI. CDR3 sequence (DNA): TGTGCCAGCAGTCCTGACAGGGCCACCGGGGAGCTGTTTTTT. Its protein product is CASSPDRATGELFF. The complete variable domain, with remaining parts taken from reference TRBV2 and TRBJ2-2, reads EPEVTQTPSHQVTQMGQEVILRCVPISNHLYFYWYRQILGQKVEFLVSFYNNEISEKSEIFDDQFSVERPDGSNFTLKIRSTKLEDSAMYFCASSPDRATGELFFGEGSRLTVL.

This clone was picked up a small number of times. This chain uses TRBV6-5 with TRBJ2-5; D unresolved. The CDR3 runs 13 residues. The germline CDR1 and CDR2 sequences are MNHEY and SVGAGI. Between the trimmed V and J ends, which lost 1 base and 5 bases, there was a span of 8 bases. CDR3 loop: CASSYYVSETQYF. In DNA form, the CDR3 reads TGTGCCAGCAGTTACTATGTCTCTGAGACCCAGTACTTC.

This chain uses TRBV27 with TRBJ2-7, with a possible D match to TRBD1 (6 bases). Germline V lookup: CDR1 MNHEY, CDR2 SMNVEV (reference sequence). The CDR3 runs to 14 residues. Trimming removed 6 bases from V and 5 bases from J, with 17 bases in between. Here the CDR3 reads CASSLDRFLNEQYF. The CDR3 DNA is TGTGCCAGCAGCTTAGACAGGTTTCTGAACGAGCAGTACTTC.

The CDR3 loop reads CASSLEREDTDTQYF. CDR3 bases: TGTGCCAGCAGCTTGGAGCGGGAGGACACAGATACGCAGTATTTT. The V and J genes are TRBV5-4 and TRBJ2-3; the match to TRBD2 covers 9 bases. Germline CDR1 and CDR2: SGHNT and YYREEE (reference sequence). The CDR3 extends over 15 amino acids. J lost 2 bases, V lost 0 bases, and 1 base had no gene match.

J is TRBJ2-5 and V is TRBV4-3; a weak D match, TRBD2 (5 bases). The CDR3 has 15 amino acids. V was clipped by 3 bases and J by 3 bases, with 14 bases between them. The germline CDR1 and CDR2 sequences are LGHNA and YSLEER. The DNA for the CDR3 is TGCGCCAGCAGCCACCGGGTGAAGGGAGAAGAGACCCAGTACTTC. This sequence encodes CASSHRVKGEETQYF.

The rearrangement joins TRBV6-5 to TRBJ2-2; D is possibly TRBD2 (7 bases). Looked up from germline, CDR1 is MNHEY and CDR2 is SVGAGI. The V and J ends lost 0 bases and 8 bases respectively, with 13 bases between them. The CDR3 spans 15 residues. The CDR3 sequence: CASSYSNGGQGELFF. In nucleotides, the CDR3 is TGTGCCAGCAGTTACTCGAACGGGGGGCAAGGGGAGCTGTTTTTT.

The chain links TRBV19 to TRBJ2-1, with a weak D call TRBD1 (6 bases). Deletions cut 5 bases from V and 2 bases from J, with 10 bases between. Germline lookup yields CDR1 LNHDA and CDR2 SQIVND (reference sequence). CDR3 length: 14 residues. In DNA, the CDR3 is TGTGCCAGTAGTGAGGACAGACCCTACAATGAGCAGTTCTTC. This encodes CASSEDRPYNEQFF.

The CDR3 sequence: CSASNGELAYSPLHF. The CDR3 DNA follows: TGCAGTGCTAGTAATGGGGAGTTGGCTTATTCACCCCTCCACTTT. The chain links TRBV20-1 to TRBJ1-6; unclear D gene. The CDR3 has 15 amino acids. Germline V CDR1 and CDR2: DFQATT, SNEGSKA (reference sequence). Deletions cut 3 bases from V and 8 bases from J, with 17 bases between.

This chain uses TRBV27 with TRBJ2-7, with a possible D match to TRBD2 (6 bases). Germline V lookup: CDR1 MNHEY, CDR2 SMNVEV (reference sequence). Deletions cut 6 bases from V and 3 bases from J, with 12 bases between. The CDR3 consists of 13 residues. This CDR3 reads CASSWGDLYEQYF. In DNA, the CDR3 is TGTGCCAGCAGCTGGGGGGACCTCTACGAGCAGTACTTC.

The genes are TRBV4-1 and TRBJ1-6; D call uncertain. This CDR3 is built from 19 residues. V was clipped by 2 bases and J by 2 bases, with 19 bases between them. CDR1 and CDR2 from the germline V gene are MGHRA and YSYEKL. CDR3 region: CASSQRVVTRMAYNSPLHF. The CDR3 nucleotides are TGCGCCAGCAGCCAAAGGGTAGTAACTAGGATGGCCTATAATTCACCCCTCCACTTT.

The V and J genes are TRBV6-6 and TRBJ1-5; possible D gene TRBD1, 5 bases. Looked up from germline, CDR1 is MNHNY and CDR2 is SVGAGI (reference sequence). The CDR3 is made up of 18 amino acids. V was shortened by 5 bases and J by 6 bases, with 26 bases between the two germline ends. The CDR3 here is CASSPLASTPGYLQPQHF. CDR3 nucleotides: TGTGCCAGCAGTCCTCTTGCCTCAACGCCAGGGTATCTTCAGCCCCAGCATTTT.

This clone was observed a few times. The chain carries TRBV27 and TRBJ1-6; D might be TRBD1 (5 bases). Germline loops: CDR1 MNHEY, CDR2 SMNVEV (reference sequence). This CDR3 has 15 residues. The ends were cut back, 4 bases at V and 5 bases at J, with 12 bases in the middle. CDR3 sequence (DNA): TGTGCCAGCAGTTGGGGGGGTAGGGATAATTCACCCCTCCACTTT. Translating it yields CASSWGGRDNSPLHF.

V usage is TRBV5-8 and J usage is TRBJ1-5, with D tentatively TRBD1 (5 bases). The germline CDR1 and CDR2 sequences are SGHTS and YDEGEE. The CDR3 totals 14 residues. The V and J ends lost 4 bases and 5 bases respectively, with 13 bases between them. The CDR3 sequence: CASSPDSTYQPQHF. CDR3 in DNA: TGTGCCAGCAGCCCCGACAGCACCTATCAGCCCCAGCATTTT. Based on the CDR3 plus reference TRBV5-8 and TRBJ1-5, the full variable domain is EAGVTQSPTHLIKTRGQQATLRCSPISGHTSVYWYQQALGLGLQFLLWYDEGEERNRGNFPPRFSGRQFPNYSSELNVNALELEDSALYLCASSPDSTYQPQHFGDGTRLSIL.

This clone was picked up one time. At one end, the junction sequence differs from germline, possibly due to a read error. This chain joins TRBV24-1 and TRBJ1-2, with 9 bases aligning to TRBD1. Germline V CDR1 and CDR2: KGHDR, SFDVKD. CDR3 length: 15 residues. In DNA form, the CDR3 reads TGTGCCACCAGTGATGCGGGACAGGGCTCCTATGGCTGCACCTTC. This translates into CATSDAGQGSYGCTF.

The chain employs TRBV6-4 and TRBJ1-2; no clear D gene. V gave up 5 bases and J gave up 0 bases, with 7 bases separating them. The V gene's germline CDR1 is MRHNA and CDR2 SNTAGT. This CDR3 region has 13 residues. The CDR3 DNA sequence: TGTGCCAGCAGTAAGGGAGCTAACTATGGCTACACCTTC. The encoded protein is CASSKGANYGYTF.